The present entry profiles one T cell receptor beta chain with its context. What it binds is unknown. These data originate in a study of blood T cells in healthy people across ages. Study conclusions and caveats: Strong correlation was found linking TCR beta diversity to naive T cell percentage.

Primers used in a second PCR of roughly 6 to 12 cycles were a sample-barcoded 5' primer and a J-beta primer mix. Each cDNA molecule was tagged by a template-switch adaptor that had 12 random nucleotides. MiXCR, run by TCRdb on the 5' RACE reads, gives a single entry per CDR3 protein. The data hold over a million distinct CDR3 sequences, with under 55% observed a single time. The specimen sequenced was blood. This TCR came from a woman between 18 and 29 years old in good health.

CDR3: CASSLLQVEKLFF. CDR3 DNA: TGTGCCAGCAGCTTATTACAGGTTGAAAAACTGTTTTTT. This sequence joins TRBV7-9 and TRBJ1-4; weak D call: TRBD1 (5 bases). The CDR3 sequence is 13 residues long. Trimming pared 2 bases from V and 7 bases from J, leaving 8 bases between. CDR1 SEHNR and CDR2 FQNEAQ come from the germline V gene (reference sequence).